These 5 T cell receptor delta chains were sequenced from one sample in a study of γδ T cells in repeated Plasmodium falciparum infection. Bulk repertoires came from Vgamma9/Vdelta2+ or Vdelta2-negative gammadelta T cells flow-sorted from PBMC. TCRdb re-analyzed the multiplex PCR reads via CATT. This table has tens of thousands of delta-chain clones, roughly 0.9% appearing once. The specimen was gamma-delta T cells from blood. The receptors were sampled from a pool of human donors (malaria-infected and uninfected, not separated).

This clone was seen a handful of times. A single base is all that separates this from a far larger clone, so a read error is likely. The sample holds other DNA sequences that translate to the same CDR3. This chain connects TRDV1 to TRDJ1, with 8 bases lining up with TRDD3. Germline V gives CDR1 TSWWSYY, CDR2 QGS. This CDR3 is 18 amino acids long. The CDR3 is CALGAIPLGIPYTDKLIF. The CDR3 bases are TGTGCCCTTGGGGCCATTCCCCTGGGGATACCTTACACCGATAAACTCATCTTT.

This clone was seen a few times. TCRdb's entry gives the protein of a much larger clone, which mismatches this DNA's translation at residue 11, likely from a read error; the protein reported here is translated from the DNA. V is TRDV2 and J is TRDJ1; 8 bases match TRDD3. TCRdb is silent on the J gene; assignment here came from matching the DNA to germline. CDR1 and CDR2 (germline): GEAIGNYY, EKD. Trimming removed 0 bases from V and 3 bases from J; junction bases left unmatched: 8. CDR3 length: 16 amino acids. CDR3 protein: CACDTSWGRLADKLIF. The CDR3 region has the DNA TGTGCCTGTGACACCAGCTGGGGGAGGTTGGCCGATAAACTCATCTTT.

This clone was detected only a few times. The translation of this DNA and the TCRdb protein of a much larger clone differ at residue 10, probably owing to a read error; the protein shown here is translated from the DNA. The V and J genes are TRDV1 and TRDJ1; TRDD3 might be the D (6 bases). Assignment of the J gene here rests on matching the DNA to germline, because TCRdb gives none. Trimming stripped 9 bases from V and 4 bases from J, with 21 bases between. The CDR3 spans 15 residues. Germline-derived CDR1 and CDR2 are TSWWSYY and QGS. The DNA for the CDR3 is TGTGCTCTCGGGCCGCTGGGGTTGTACAACGATAAACTCATCTTT. Translating it yields CALGPLGLYNDKLIF.

This clone was found a few times. A far larger clone is one base from this, pointing to a likely read error. The same CDR3 arises from other DNA sequences in this sample as well. J gene calling gave no result, while the V gene is TRDV2; the table's D call of TRDD3 was not tested on the DNA. CDR3 size: 18 residues. Germline-derived CDR1 and CDR2 are GEAIGNYY and EKD. In DNA form, the CDR3 reads TGTGCCTGTGACACCGTCGCGGCTAAATGGGGGGTGACCGATAAGCTCATCTTT. It is translated as CACDTVAAKWGVTDKLIF.

A note on this clone: TCRdb assigns this DNA the protein of a much larger clone, which departs from its translation at residue 25; this likely reflects a read error, and the protein shown comes from translating the DNA. V is TRDV1 and J is TRDJ1; 12 nucleotides match TRDD3. TCRdb gives no J gene; it was assigned here by matching the DNA to germline. This CDR3 contains 28 residues. CDR1 and CDR2 from the germline V gene are TSWWSYY and QGS. CDR3 region: CALGELGPTTYWGIPRNLLNPRADRLIF. The CDR3 DNA reads as TGTGCTCTTGGGGAACTAGGGCCTACTACCTACTGGGGGATACCCCGTAATCTGCTAAATCCGAGGGCCGATAGACTCATCTTT.